This T cell receptor beta chain was observed in a study of shared clonotypes between healthy human individuals. Study-level information: Aged between 18 and 49, the donors were a couple of women and three men. Study conclusions and caveats: Shared clonotypes across all four donors exceeded non-shared ones in generation probability.

Produced via immunoSEQ multiplex PCR; TCRdb's table is partial and in-frame only. The sample yields some 1,900,000 clones, approximately 95% seen once. This CDR3 is built from 14 residues. Trimming removed 5 bases at V and 0 bases at J, with 5 bases between. Germline V gene sequence: CDR1 LNHDA, CDR2 SQIVND (reference sequence). Cells designated naive CD8 were CD45RO-negative and were positively selected for CCR7, with terminally differentiated effector memory CD45RA+ cells excluded. Comments on this clone: Its specificity is unknown.

This chain joins TRBV19 and TRBJ1-6; the D is unclear. The sequenced sample consisted of naive CD8+ T cells sorted from blood. The source of this sequence is a man aged 18 to 29 in good health. CDR3: CASSWDSYNSPLHF. The CDR3 DNA follows: TGTGCCAGTAGTTGGGACTCCTATAATTCACCCCTCCACTTT.